Listed below are T cell receptor beta chains from one sample, sequenced in a study of blood T cell repertoires in COVID-19. Sequencing was performed with immunoSEQ multiplex PCR; in TCRdb, only in-frame clones are kept and a portion is missing. Among 150,000 to 200,000 clones, roughly 85% were seen once, and the ten largest hold approximately 8.9%. The sample consisted of peripheral blood. Receptors were obtained from a woman between 55 and 75 years old with acute or convalescent COVID-19. The CDR3 runs from the conserved cysteine through the conserved F or W. D genes are given only for firm matches. Rows may omit the clone size; those that give it use once, few, many or a size class.

d_call j_call v_call clone_size cdr3_nt cdr3_aa
NA TRBJ1-5 TRBV12-5 once TGTGCTAGTGGTTTGGTACTGGGGGGGAATCAGCCCCAGCATTTT CASGLVLGGNQPQHF
NA TRBJ2-5 TRBV7-7 NA TGTGCTAGCAGGGCGAGACAGGGACTCAACCAAGAGACCCAGTACTTC CASRARQGLNQETQYF
TRBD1 TRBJ1-3 TRBV7-9 NA TGTGCCAGCAGCTTATCACAGGGGGTTTTTGGAAACACCATATATTTT CASSLSQGVFGNTIYF
TRBD1 TRBJ2-1 TRBV2 NA TGTGCCAGCCGGACAGGCCGACACAGGCACAATGAGCAGTTCTTC CASRTGRHRHNEQFF
NA TRBJ1-5 TRBV28 NA TGTGCCAGCAGAGGGAGTAGCAATCAGCCCCAGCATTTT CASRGSSNQPQHF
NA TRBJ2-4 TRBV7-9 NA TGTGCCAGCAGCCAGGGGACGGGTTTATACATTCAGTACTTC CASSQGTGLYIQYF
NA TRBJ1-2 TRBV3-1/TRBV3-2 NA TGTGCCAGCAGCCATAGCACCGGGGGAGCCTATGGCTACACCTTC CASSHSTGGAYGYTF
NA TRBJ1-1 TRBV5-1 NA TGCGCCAGCAGAAGGTCGGAGAGCACTGAAGCTTTCTTT CASRRSESTEAFF
NA TRBJ2-2 TRBV3-1/TRBV3-2 NA TGTGCCAGCAGCCAAGGGCAGGGAGGTACCGGGGAGCTGTTTTTT CASSQGQGGTGELFF
NA TRBJ1-1 TRBV9 NA TGTGCCAGCAGCACGGGGGTGGAGAACACTGAAGCTTTCTTT CASSTGVENTEAFF
TRBD1 TRBJ2-7 TRBV3-1/TRBV3-2 NA TGTGCCAGCAGCTCGGGACAGGGGGCCTCTTACGAGCAGTACTTC CASSSGQGASYEQYF
TRBD1 TRBJ1-1 TRBV19 NA TGTGCCAGCCAGACAGGGGGCGTTAACACTGAAGCTTTCTTT CASQTGGVNTEAFF
NA TRBJ1-1 TRBV30 NA TGTGCCTGGGGGGACTTGAACACTGAAGCTTTCTTT CAWGDLNTEAFF
NA TRBJ2-5 TRBV5-1 few TGCGCCAGCAGCCCTGGGACAATGCTTCAAGAGACCCAGTACTTC CASSPGTMLQETQYF
NA TRBJ2-5 TRBV4-1 NA TGCGCCAGCAGCCAAGGAACGGGGGAGACCCAGTACTTC CASSQGTGETQYF
NA TRBJ1-1 TRBV11-3 NA TGTGCCAGCAGCTTAGGGGGGGAAAATGAAGCTTTCTTT CASSLGGENEAFF
NA TRBJ1-5 TRBV28 NA TGTGCCAGCAGTTACAGATCCCGTAGCAATCAGCCCCAGCATTTT CASSYRSRSNQPQHF
NA TRBJ1-1 TRBV9 NA TGTGCCAGCAGCCCAAAAGGAGGGGCCTTTGCTGAAGCTTTCTTT CASSPKGGAFAEAFF
TRBD1 TRBJ1-1 TRBV12-3/TRBV12-4 NA TGTGCCAGCAGTTTCCAGGGGGACACTGAAGCTTTCTTT CASSFQGDTEAFF
NA TRBJ2-2 TRBV3-1/TRBV3-2 NA TGTGCCAGCAGCCAAGATGGTGGGGGGACCGGGGAGCTGTTTTTT CASSQDGGGTGELFF
TRBD1 TRBJ1-1 TRBV19 NA TGTGCCAGCACCGGGACAGGGGTGCACACTGAAGCTTTCTTT CASTGTGVHTEAFF
NA TRBJ2-5 TRBV19 NA TGTGCCAGTAGTATCGGAGGAGAAAATAGGGACCAGTACTTC CASSIGGENRDQYF
NA TRBJ1-2 TRBV7-9 NA TGTGCCAGCAGCCGGCTTCGGGGGGATGGCTACACCTTC CASSRLRGDGYTF
NA TRBJ1-1 TRBV28 few TGTGCCAGCAGTTTCAATGGGGGCAGGGGCACTGAAGCTTTCTTT CASSFNGGRGTEAFF
NA TRBJ1-2 TRBV6-5 NA TGTGCCAGCAGTCTTGGAAGGGGGGGCTACACCTTC CASSLGRGGYTF
TRBD2 TRBJ2-3 TRBV28 NA TGTGCCAGCAGGTCTAGCGGGAGTAGAGCAGATACGCAGTATTTT CASRSSGSRADTQYF
NA TRBJ2-3 TRBV5-1 NA TGCGCCAGCAAGGAAACAGGGGCGGCCCCGCCGGGGGACACAGATACGCAGTATTTT CASKETGAAPPGDTDTQYF